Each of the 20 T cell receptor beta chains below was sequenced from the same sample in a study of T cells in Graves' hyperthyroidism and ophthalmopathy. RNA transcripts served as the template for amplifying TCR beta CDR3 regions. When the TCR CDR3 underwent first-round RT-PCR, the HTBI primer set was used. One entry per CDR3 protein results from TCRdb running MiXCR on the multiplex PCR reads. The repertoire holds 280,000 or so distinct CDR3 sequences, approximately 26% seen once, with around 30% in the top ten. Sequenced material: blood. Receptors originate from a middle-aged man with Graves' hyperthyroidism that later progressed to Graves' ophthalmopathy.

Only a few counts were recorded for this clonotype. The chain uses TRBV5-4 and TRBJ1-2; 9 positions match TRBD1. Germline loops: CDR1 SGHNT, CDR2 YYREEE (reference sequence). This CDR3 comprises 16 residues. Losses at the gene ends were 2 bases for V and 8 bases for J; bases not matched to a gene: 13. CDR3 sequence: CASSFRDRVSPGGYTF. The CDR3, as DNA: TGTGCCAGCAGCTTTAGGGACAGGGTCAGTCCGGGCGGCTACACCTTC.

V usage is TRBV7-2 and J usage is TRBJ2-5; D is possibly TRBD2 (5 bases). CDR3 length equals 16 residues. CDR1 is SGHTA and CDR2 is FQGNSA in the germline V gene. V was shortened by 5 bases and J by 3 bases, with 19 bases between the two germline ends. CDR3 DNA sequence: TGTGCCAGCAGCAAGCAGGCTAGCCAACTCAAAGAGACCCAGTACTTC. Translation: CASSKQASQLKETQYF.

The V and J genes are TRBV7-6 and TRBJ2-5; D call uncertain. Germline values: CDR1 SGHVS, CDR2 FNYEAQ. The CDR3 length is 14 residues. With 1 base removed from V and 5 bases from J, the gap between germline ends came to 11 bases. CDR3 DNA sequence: TGTGCCAGCAGCTTAGAACCCGCAGCGGAGACCCAGTACTTC. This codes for CASSLEPAAETQYF. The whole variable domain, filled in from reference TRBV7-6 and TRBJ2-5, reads GAGVSQSPRYKVTKRGQDVALRCDPISGHVSLYWYRQALGQGPEFLTYFNYEAQQDKSGLPNDRFSAERPEGSISTLTIQRTEQRDSAMYRCASSLEPAAETQYFGPGTRLLVL.

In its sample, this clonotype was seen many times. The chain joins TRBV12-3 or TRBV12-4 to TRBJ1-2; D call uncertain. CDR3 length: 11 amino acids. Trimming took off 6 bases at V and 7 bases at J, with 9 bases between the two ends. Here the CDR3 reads CASSPIGGYTF. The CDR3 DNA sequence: TGTGCCAGCAGCCCTATTGGTGGCTACACCTTC.

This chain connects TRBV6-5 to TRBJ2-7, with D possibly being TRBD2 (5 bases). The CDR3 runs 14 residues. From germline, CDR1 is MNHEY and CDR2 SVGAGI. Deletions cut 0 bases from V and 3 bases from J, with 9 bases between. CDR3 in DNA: TGTGCCAGCAGTTACTCGGGAGTCGGCTACGAGCAGTACTTC. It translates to CASSYSGVGYEQYF.

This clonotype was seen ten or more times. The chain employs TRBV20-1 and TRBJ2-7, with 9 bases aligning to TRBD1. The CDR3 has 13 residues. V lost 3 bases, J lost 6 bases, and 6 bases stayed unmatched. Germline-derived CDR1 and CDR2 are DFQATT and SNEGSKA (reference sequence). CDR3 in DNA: TGCAGTGCTAGTAAGGGGGGACAGGGCGAGCAGTACTTC. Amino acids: CSASKGGQGEQYF.

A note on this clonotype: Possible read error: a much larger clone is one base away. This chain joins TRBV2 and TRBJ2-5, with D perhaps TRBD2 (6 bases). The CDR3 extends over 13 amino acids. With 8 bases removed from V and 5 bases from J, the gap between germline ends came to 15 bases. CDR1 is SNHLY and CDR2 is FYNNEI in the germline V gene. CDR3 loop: CASDRSRGETQYF. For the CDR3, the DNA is TGTGCCAGCGATCGATCCCGGGGGGAGACCCAGTACTTC.

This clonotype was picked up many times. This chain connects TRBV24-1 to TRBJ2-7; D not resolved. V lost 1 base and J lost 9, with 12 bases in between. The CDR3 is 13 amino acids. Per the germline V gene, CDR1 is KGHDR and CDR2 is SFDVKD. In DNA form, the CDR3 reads TGTGCCACCAGTGATTTCAGCCGGCAAGGGCAGTACTTC. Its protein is CATSDFSRQGQYF.

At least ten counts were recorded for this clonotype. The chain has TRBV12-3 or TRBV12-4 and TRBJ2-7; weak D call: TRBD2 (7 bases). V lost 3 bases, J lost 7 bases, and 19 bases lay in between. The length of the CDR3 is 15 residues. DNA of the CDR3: TGTGCCAGCAGTTTCCGGGTAGGGGGGGCACAAGAGCAGTACTTC. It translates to CASSFRVGGAQEQYF.

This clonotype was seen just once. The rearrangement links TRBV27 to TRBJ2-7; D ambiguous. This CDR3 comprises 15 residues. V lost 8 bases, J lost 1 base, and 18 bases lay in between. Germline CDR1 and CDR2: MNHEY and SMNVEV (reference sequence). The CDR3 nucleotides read TGTGCCAGCTCCCGTGAACCCTACGCTTCCTACGAGCAGTACTTC. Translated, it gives CASSREPYASYEQYF.

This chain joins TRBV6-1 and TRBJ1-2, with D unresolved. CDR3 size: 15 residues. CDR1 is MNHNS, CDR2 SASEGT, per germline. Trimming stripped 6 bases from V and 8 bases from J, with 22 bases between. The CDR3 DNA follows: TGTGCCAGCAGGAGGATGGACGGGCCACTATGGGGCTACACCTTC. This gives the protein CASRRMDGPLWGYTF.

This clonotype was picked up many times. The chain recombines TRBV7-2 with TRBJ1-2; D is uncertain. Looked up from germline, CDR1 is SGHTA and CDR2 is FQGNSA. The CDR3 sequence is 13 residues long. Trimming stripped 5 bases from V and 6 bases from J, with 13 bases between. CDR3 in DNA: TGTGCCAGCAGCCTCAGGAGTTTAGATGGCTACACCTTC. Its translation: CASSLRSLDGYTF.

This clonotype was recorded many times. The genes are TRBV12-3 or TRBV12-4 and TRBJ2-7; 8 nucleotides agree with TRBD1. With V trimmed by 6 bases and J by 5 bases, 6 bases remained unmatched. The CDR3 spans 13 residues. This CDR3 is CASRPDRDHEQYF. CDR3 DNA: TGTGCCAGCAGACCGGACAGGGACCACGAGCAGTACTTC.

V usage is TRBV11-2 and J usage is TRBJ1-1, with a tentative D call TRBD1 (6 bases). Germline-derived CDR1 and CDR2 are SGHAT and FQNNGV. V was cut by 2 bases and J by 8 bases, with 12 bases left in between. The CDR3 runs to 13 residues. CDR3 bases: TGTGCCAGCAGCTTATACCAGACAGGAGAAGCTTTCTTT. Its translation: CASSLYQTGEAFF.

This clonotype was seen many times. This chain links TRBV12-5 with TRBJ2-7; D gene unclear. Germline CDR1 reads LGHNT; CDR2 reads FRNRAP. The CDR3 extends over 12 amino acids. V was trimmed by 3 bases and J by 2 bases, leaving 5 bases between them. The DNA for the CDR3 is TGTGCTAGTGGTTTATCCACCTACGAGCAGTACTTC. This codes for CASGLSTYEQYF.

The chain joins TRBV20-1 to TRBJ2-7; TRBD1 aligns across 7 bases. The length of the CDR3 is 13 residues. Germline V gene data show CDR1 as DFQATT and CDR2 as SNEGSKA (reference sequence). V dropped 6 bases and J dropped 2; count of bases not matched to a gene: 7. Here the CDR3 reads CSATPGQPYEQYF. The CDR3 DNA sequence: TGCAGTGCAACCCCGGGACAGCCCTACGAGCAGTACTTC.

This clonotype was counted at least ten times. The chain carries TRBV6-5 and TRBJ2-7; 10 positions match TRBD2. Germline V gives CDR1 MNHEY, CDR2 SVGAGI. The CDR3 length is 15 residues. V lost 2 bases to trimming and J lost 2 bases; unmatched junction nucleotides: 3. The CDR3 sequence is CASSYQGTSAYEQYF. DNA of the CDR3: TGTGCCAGCAGTTACCAGGGGACTAGCGCCTACGAGCAGTACTTC.

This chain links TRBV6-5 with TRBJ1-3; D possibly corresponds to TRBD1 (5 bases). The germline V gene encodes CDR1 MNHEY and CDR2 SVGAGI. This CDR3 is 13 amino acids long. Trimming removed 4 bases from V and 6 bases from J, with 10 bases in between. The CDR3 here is CASSFGGINTIYF. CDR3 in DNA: TGTGCCAGCAGTTTCGGGGGGATAAACACCATATATTTT.

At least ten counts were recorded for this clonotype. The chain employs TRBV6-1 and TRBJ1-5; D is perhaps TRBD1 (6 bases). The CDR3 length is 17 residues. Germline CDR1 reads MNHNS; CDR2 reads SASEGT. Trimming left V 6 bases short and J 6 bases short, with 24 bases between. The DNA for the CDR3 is TGTGCCAGCAGAGAAACAGGGAGTTTTGGGGTTTCTCAGCCCCAGCATTTT. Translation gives CASRETGSFGVSQPQHF.

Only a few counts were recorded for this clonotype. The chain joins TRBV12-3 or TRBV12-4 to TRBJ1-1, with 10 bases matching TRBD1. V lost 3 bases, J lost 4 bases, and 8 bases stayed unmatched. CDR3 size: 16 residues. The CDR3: CASSFLKDRGGTEAFF. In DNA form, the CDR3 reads TGTGCCAGCAGTTTCCTGAAGGACAGGGGGGGCACTGAAGCTTTCTTT.